Below are 16 T cell receptor beta chains sequenced from a single sample in a study of T cell clonality in common variable immunodeficiency. The assay was immunoSEQ multiplex PCR, and TCRdb's table has in-frame clones only and misses some. Altogether about 43,000 clones were found in the sample, and no singletons occur. Input material: peripheral blood mononuclear cells. The receptors shown here come from a person aged 18 to 69 in good health.

Ten or more counts support this clone. The read halts 3 residues ahead of the CDR3 end, with the missing end drawn from the germline J gene. The chain combines TRBV2 with TRBJ2-5, with 9 bases lining up with TRBD2. The length of the CDR3 is 14 residues. Germline CDR1 reads SNHLY; CDR2 reads FYNNEI. Trimming at V came to 6 bases and at J to 6 bases, leaving 8 bases not matched to a gene. The CDR3 spells CASRDLAGLQTQYF. CDR3 DNA, as far as it was read: TGTGCCAGCAGGGATCTAGCGGGGTTGCAGACC.

This clone has ten or more counts. The read ends 3 residues before the CDR3 terminus; that terminus is restored from the germline J gene. The chain has TRBV5-1 and TRBJ2-3; 9 nucleotides agree with TRBD1. There are 16 residues in the CDR3. CDR1 and CDR2 (germline): SGHRS, YFSETQ. V lost 4 bases to trimming and J lost 4 bases; unmatched junction nucleotides: 10. CDR3 DNA (partial): TGCGCCAGCAGCGAAGCGGGACAGGGATTCGCAGATACG. This sequence encodes CASSEAGQGFADT. The CDR3 in its entirety is CASSEAGQGFADTQYF.

At least ten counts were recorded for this clone. CDR3 loop: CSAPPGRGGGYTF. The covered CDR3 bases are TGCAGTGCCCCTCCAGGGCGGGGGGGTGGC. The chain joins TRBV20-1 to TRBJ1-2; maybe TRBD1 (5 bases). The CDR3 end lies 3 residues beyond the end of the read and is filled in from the germline J gene. V lost 6 bases and J lost 7, with 18 bases in between. The CDR3 spans 13 residues. CDR1 and CDR2 (germline): DFQATT, SNEGSKA (reference sequence).

This clone was detected ten times or more. The read terminates 3 residues ahead of where the CDR3 ends, so the germline J gene completes it. This chain joins TRBV13 and TRBJ1-1, with D perhaps matching TRBD1 (6 bases). The CDR3 length is 16 residues. The germline V gene encodes CDR1 PRHDT and CDR2 FYEKMQ (reference sequence). Trimming left V 0 bases short and J 4 bases short, with 15 bases between. The covered CDR3 bases are TGTGCCAGCAGCTTAGGCCAGGGGATAGGGGGCACTGAA. Translation gives CASSLGQGIGGTE. The full CDR3 protein is CASSLGQGIGGTEAFF.

The CDR3 sequence is CASKSGLAGDPQHF. Incomplete CDR3 DNA: TGTGCCAGCAAATCGGGACTAGCGGGAGATCCC. The chain joins TRBV7-3 to TRBJ1-5; D possibly corresponds to TRBD1 (5 bases). From the germline J gene comes the end of the CDR3, since the read stops 3 residues before it. Germline CDR1 is SGHTA and CDR2 is FQGTGA. CDR3 length: 14 amino acids.

This clone was observed many times. The CDR3 extends 3 residues past the end of the read, so its final part is completed from the germline J gene. The V call is TRBV18, the J call TRBJ2-2, with D unclear. CDR1 is KGHSH, CDR2 LQKENI, per germline. Trimming pared 2 bases from V and 6 bases from J, leaving 10 bases between. This CDR3 has 14 residues. CDR3 region: CASSPMAAAGELFF. The covered CDR3 bases are TGTGCCAGCTCACCAATGGCCGCAGCCGGGGAG.

This clone was seen a handful of times. The sequenced fragment ends 3 residues before the CDR3 boundary, so the rest is inferred from the germline J gene. The gene calls are TRBV2 and TRBJ1-3; D not certain. The CDR3 covers 13 residues. CDR1 and CDR2 from the germline V gene are SNHLY and FYNNEI. The germline V and J ends were trimmed by 7 bases and 1 base, with 8 bases remaining between them. The DNA read from the CDR3 is TGTGCCAGCAAAGGTCCGTCTGGAAACACC. Encoded protein: CASKGPSGNT. The complete CDR3 sequence is CASKGPSGNTIYF.

In this sample, this clone turned up many times. The read finishes 3 residues shy of the CDR3 end, and the germline J gene is used to complete it. V gene TRBV3-1 (or the pseudogene TRBV3-2) combines with J gene TRBJ2-1, with 9 bases matching TRBD1. The CDR3 runs 15 residues. The J segment lost 8 bases and the V segment lost 2 bases, leaving 7 bases of the junction unmatched. Germline V gene data show CDR1 as LGHDT and CDR2 as YNNKEL (reference sequence). The sequenced part of the CDR3 DNA is TGTGCCAGCAGCCAAAACCCACAGGGGGCCTATGAG. Its protein product is CASSQNPQGAYE. The whole CDR3 is CASSQNPQGAYEQFF.

There are many counts of this clone. The part of the CDR3 DNA that was read is TGTGCCAGCAGTGAAGTGAGGGGAAGCGAG. This sequence encodes CASSEVRGSE. The CDR3 in its entirety is CASSEVRGSEQYF. The chain recombines TRBV6-1 with TRBJ2-7; D may correspond to TRBD1 or TRBD2 (5 bases each). Read coverage stops 3 residues before the CDR3 terminus; the germline J gene supplies the remainder. This CDR3 contains 13 residues. Germline V gene lookup returns CDR1 MNHNS and CDR2 SASEGT. Trimming shortened V by 1 base and J by 6 bases, and 10 bases separated the two germline ends.

The sample holds many counts of this clone. The read ends 3 residues before the CDR3 terminus; that terminus is restored from the germline J gene. The rearrangement uses TRBV2 and TRBJ2-7, with D unclear. Trimming pared 8 bases from V and 0 bases from J, leaving 14 bases between. Germline CDR1 and CDR2: SNHLY and FYNNEI. CDR3 length: 14 amino acids. The CDR3 is CASLLWASSYEQYF. The CDR3 bases that were read are TGTGCCAGCCTACTCTGGGCCTCCTCCTACGAG.

There are many counts of this clone. The read stops 3 residues short of the end of the CDR3; the missing end is completed from the germline J gene. The V and J genes are TRBV20-1 and TRBJ1-2, with TRBD1 matching 7 bases. This CDR3 spans 13 amino acids. J gave up 4 bases and V 3 bases, and 5 bases lay outside the gene matches. The V gene's germline CDR1 is DFQATT and CDR2 SNEGSKA (reference sequence). CDR3 DNA (partial): TGCAGTGCTAGTCTACAGGGGCTCTATGGC. Translated, it gives CSASLQGLYG. In full, the CDR3 reads CSASLQGLYGYTF.

This clone was found many times. Coverage ceases 3 residues before the CDR3 finishes, and the germline J gene fills in the end. Other DNA sequences in this sample translate to the same CDR3. The chain couples TRBV5-1 to TRBJ1-1; tentatively, D is TRBD1 (6 bases). CDR1 is SGHRS and CDR2 is YFSETQ in the germline V gene. Trimming cost V 4 bases and J 3 bases, with 22 bases left between them. This CDR3 contains 17 residues. Here the CDR3 reads CASSPSGTRGGDTEAFF. The sequenced CDR3 bases are TGCGCCAGCAGCCCTTCCGGGACACGGGGGGGGGACACTGAA. Full variable domain (remainder filled in from reference TRBV5-1 and TRBJ1-1): KAGVTQTPRYLIKTRGQQVTLSCSPISGHRSVSWYQQTPGQGLQFLFEYFSETQRNKGNFPGRFSGRQFSNSRSEMNVSTLELGDSALYLCASSPSGTRGGDTEAFFGQGTRLTVV.

This clone was observed many times. Read sequence stops 3 residues before the CDR3 end, and the germline J gene provides the missing end. The chain joins TRBV5-1 to TRBJ1-5, with D perhaps matching TRBD1 (6 bases). CDR1 and CDR2 from the germline V gene are SGHRS and YFSETQ. The CDR3 runs to 13 residues. V was cut by 4 bases and J by 2 bases, with 7 bases left in between. The CDR3 loop reads CASSRTGNQPQHF. The sequenced CDR3 bases are TGCGCCAGCAGCAGGACAGGCAATCAGCCC.

This clone was seen many times. The read falls 3 residues short of the CDR3 end, and the missing part is taken from the germline J gene. The chain couples TRBV7-9 to TRBJ2-7, with 7 bases aligning to TRBD2. There are 15 residues in the CDR3. CDR1 and CDR2 (germline): SEHNR, FQNEAQ (reference sequence). V lost 0 bases to trimming and J lost 0 bases; unmatched junction nucleotides: 2. Partial CDR3 DNA: TGTGCCAGCAGCTTAGCCGGGGGGATCTCCTACGAG. Translation gives CASSLAGGISYE. From start to end, the CDR3 is CASSLAGGISYEQYF.

The sample holds many counts of this clone. The read ends 3 residues before the CDR3 terminus; that terminus is restored from the germline J gene. The rearrangement links TRBV29-1 to TRBJ1-1; 8 nucleotides line up with TRBD1. The CDR3 spans 14 residues. Germline loops: CDR1 SQVTM, CDR2 ANQGSEA. V shed 3 bases and J 4 bases; nucleotides not matched to a gene: 7. The CDR3 reads CSVDPDREVTEAFF. Partial CDR3 DNA: TGCAGCGTTGACCCGGACAGGGAGGTCACTGAA.

This clone was detected many times. The read finishes 3 residues shy of the CDR3 end, and the germline J gene is used to complete it. The V and J genes are TRBV19 and TRBJ2-1; 8 positions match TRBD2. V was pared by 5 bases and J by 4 bases, with 4 bases of the junction left unmatched. Germline CDR1 reads LNHDA; CDR2 reads SQIVND (reference sequence). The CDR3 is 14 residues long. CDR3 residues: CASSLSSGYNEQFF. CDR3 bases read: TGTGCCAGTAGTTTGTCTAGCGGGTACAATGAG.